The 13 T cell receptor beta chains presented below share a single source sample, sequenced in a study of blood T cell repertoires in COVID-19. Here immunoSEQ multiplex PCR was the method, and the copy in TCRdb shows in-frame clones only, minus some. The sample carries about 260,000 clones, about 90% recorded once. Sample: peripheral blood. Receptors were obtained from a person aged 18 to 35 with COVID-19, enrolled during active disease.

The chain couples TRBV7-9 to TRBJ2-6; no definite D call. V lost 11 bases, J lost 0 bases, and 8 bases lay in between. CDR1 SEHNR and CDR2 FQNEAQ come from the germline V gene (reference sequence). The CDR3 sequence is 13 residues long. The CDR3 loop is CAVTGSGANVLTF. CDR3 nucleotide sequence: TGTGCCGTCACGGGCTCTGGGGCCAACGTCCTGACTTTC.

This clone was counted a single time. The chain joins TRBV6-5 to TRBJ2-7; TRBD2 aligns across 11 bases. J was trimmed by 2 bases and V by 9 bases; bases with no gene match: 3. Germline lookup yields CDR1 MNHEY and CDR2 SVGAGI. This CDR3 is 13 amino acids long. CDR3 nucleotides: TGTGCCAGTCGACTAGCGGGGACCTACGAGCAGTACTTC. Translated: CASRLAGTYEQYF.

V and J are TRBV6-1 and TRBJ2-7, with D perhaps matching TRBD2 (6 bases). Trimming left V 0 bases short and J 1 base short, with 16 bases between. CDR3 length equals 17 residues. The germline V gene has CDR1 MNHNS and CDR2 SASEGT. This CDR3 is CASSEAAWGTPSYEQYF. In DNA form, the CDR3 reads TGTGCCAGCAGTGAAGCCGCTTGGGGGACTCCGTCCTACGAGCAGTACTTC.

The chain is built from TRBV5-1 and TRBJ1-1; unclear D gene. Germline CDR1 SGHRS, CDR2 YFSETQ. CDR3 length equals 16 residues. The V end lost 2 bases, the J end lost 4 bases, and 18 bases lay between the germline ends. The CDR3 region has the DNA TGCGCCAGCAGCTTTAGCCGGGAGGACGGCATCACTGAAGCTTTCTTT. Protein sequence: CASSFSREDGITEAFF.

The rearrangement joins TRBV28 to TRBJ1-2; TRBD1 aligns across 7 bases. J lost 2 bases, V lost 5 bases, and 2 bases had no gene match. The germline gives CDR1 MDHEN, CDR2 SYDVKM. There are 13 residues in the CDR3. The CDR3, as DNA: TGTGCCAGCAGTCCGGACAGGAACTATGGCTACACCTTC. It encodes CASSPDRNYGYTF.

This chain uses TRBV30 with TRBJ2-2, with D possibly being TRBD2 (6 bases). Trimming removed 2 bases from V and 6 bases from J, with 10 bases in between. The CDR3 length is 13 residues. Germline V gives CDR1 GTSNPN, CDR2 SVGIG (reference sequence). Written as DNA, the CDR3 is TGTGCCTGGAGTACGTGGGGGGCCGGGGAGCTGTTTTTT. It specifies CAWSTWGAGELFF.

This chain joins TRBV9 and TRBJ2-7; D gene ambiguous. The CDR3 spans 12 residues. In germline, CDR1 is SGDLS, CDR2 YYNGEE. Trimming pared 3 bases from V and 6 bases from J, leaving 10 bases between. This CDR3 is CASSAVSGEQYF. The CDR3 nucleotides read TGTGCCAGCAGCGCGGTCTCAGGCGAGCAGTACTTC.

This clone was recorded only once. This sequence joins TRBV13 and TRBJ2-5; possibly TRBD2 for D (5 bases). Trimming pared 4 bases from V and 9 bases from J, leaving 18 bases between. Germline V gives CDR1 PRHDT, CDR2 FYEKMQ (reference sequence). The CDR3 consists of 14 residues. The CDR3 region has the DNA TGTGCCAGCAGCTCCCCGGGCCGGGTCGGGGCCCAGTACTTC. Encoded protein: CASSSPGRVGAQYF.

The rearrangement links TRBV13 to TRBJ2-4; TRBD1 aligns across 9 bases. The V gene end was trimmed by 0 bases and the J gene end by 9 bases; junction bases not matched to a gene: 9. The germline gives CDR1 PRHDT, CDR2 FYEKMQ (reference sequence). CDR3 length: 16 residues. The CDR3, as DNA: TGTGCCAGCAGCTTAGGCCTAGGGACAGGGCATAGCATTCAGTACTTC. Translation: CASSLGLGTGHSIQYF.

Here the CDR3 reads CASSLSWQGDTQYF. In DNA form, the CDR3 reads TGTGCCAGTAGTTTGAGTTGGCAGGGGGATACGCAGTATTTT. The chain carries TRBV19 and TRBJ2-3; maybe TRBD1 (6 bases). This CDR3 contains 14 residues. From germline, CDR1 is LNHDA and CDR2 SQIVND (reference sequence). Trimming stripped 5 bases from V and 6 bases from J, with 15 bases between.

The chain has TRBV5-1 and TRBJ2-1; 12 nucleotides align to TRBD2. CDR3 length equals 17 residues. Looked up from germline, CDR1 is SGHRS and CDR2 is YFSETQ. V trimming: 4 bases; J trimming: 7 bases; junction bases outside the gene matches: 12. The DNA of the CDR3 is TGCGCCAGCAGCGAGGGACTAGCGGGCCCGGGGTGGAATGAGCAGTTCTTC. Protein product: CASSEGLAGPGWNEQFF.

CDR3 loop: CASSLVSSQETQYF. The CDR3 coding sequence is TGTGCCAGCAGCTTAGTCTCCAGTCAAGAGACCCAGTACTTC. The chain recombines TRBV7-8 with TRBJ2-5; D not resolved. CDR3 length: 14 residues. CDR1 is SGHVS, CDR2 FQNEAQ, per germline. Trimming took 1 base from V and 2 from J, leaving 8 bases between them.

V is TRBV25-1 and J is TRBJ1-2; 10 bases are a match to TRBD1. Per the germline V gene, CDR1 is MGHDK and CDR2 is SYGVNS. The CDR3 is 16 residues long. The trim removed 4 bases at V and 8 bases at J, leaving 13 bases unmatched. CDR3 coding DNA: TGTGCCAGCAGTGGGCCTGCGGGACAGGGGTTGTGGGGCTACACCTTC. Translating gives CASSGPAGQGLWGYTF.